This T cell receptor (beta chain) was captured by sequencing in a study of vaccination and CD4 T cells after COVID-19. Study overall: For post-vaccine samples, collection took place a median around 73 days after dose two, ranging from 14 to 241.

With 6 bases clipped from V and 5 bases from J, the junction kept 14 bases outside the gene matches. Germline lookup yields CDR1 MNHNS and CDR2 SASEGT. The CDR3 contains 16 residues. On this clonotype itself: Antigen unknown.

Findings of the study overall: Looking at convalescent patients, a median approximately 86% of reactive clones were present only post-vaccination. Researchers report that 304 of 307 vaccine-specific clones in convalescent patients proved spike mono-reactive.

Treatment meaning: approximately nine-day PBMC culture with coronavirus spike peptide pools or control peptides (ViraFEST assay). IL-2 (around 10 IU/ml) and peptide pools (roughly 10 ug/ml) were added to cultures of two million PBMCs per well. The Oncomine TCR Beta short-read assay sequenced DNA from cultured CD4+ T cells. TCRdb used MiXCR to reprocess the PCR reads, holding one entry per CDR3 protein. The repertoire holds under 15,000 distinct CDR3 sequences, with 50% as singletons. The chain is built from TRBV6-1 and TRBJ2-7; TRBD2 matches at 9 bases. Sequences were obtained from CD4+ T cells from blood, cultured in vitro. The clonotype originates from a human donor who had recovered from COVID-19. The CDR3, as DNA: TGTGCCAGCAGCTATACTACCAGCGGGAGGAACCACGAGCAGTACTTC. Its protein product is CASSYTTSGRNHEQYF.